Each of the 27 T cell receptor beta chains below was sequenced from the same sample in a study of blood T cell repertoires in COVID-19 (dated by TCRdb to 2019 to 2021). Library preparation employed the immunoSEQ multiplex PCR assay. TCRdb obtained this table from immuneACCESS and retained in-frame rearrangements with V and J assigned. These tables miss some clones; where compared with another copy, unresolved V genes account for less than half of the shortfall, and the remainder is unexplained. Across this sample there are about 400,000 clones, with around nine tenths seen only once. Of the sample, approximately 4.3% is held by the ten largest clones. Sequenced sample: peripheral blood. These receptors originate from a woman between 25 and 40 years old with acute or convalescent COVID-19.

The chain employs TRBV7-8 and TRBJ2-1, with D tentatively TRBD2 (6 bases). Trimming took 8 bases from V and 5 from J, leaving 10 bases between them. The CDR3 has 12 residues. The germline V gene has CDR1 SGHVS and CDR2 FQNEAQ. CDR3 in amino acids: CASASAHNEQFF. The DNA of the CDR3 is TGTGCCAGCGCTAGCGCACACAATGAGCAGTTCTTC.

In this sample, this clone turned up once. The V gene is TRBV28, the J gene TRBJ1-2; 7 bases are shared with TRBD1. J gave up 7 bases and V 2 bases, and 7 bases lay outside the gene matches. The CDR3 is made up of 14 amino acids. Per germline, CDR1 MDHEN and CDR2 SYDVKM. CDR3 sequence: CASSLTAGGSGYTF. DNA of the CDR3: TGTGCCAGCAGTTTAACGGCAGGGGGATCTGGCTACACCTTC.

This chain joins TRBV11-2 and TRBJ2-5; 7 nucleotides match TRBD2. The ends lost 0 bases at V and 7 bases at J; junction bases unmatched: 11. The CDR3 sequence is 16 residues long. The germline V gene encodes CDR1 SGHAT and CDR2 FQNNGV. The DNA for the CDR3 is TGTGCCAGCAGCTTAGATTTCGGTGGGGGGGTCGCGACCCAGTACTTC. It codes for CASSLDFGGGVATQYF.

This clone was seen a single time. The chain couples TRBV6-5 to TRBJ2-3; 12 positions agree with TRBD1. Trimming cost V 10 bases and J 5 bases; bases outside gene matches: 4. The CDR3 extends over 13 amino acids. Germline CDR1 is MNHEY and CDR2 is SVGAGI. This chain's CDR3 is CATGTGGIDTQYF. CDR3 DNA sequence: TGTGCCACCGGGACAGGGGGCATAGATACGCAGTATTTT.

V is TRBV24-1 and J is TRBJ2-1, with 10 nucleotides matching TRBD2. The germline CDR1 and CDR2 sequences are KGHDR and SFDVKD. The CDR3 contains 14 residues. Losses at the gene ends were 7 bases for V and 10 bases for J; bases not matched to a gene: 9. CDR3 region: CATRPGLASSEQFF. The CDR3 DNA reads as TGTGCCACCAGGCCGGGACTAGCGTCTTCCGAGCAGTTCTTC.

The chain joins TRBV5-8 to TRBJ2-3; D might be TRBD2 (5 bases). Germline V gene lookup returns CDR1 SGHTS and CDR2 YDEGEE. Trimming shortened V by 3 bases and J by 0 bases, and 20 bases separated the two germline ends. There are 18 residues in the CDR3. CDR3 bases: TGTGCCAGCAGCTCACACAAACTAGTCGGATCTAGCACAGATACGCAGTATTTT. Amino acid sequence: CASSSHKLVGSSTDTQYF. Variable domain in full (rest from reference TRBV5-8 and TRBJ2-3): EAGVTQSPTHLIKTRGQQATLRCSPISGHTSVYWYQQALGLGLQFLLWYDEGEERNRGNFPPRFSGRQFPNYSSELNVNALELEDSALYLCASSSHKLVGSSTDTQYFGPGTRLTVL.

This chain joins TRBV10-3 and TRBJ1-2, with a possible D match to TRBD1 (6 bases). Germline V lookup: CDR1 ENHRY, CDR2 SYGVKD. This CDR3 contains 13 residues. V was shortened by 6 bases and J by 8 bases, with 16 bases between the two germline ends. CDR3 sequence (DNA): TGTGCCATCAGGGATACAGGGTCTGAGGGCTACACCTTC. It codes for CAIRDTGSEGYTF.

The genes are TRBV7-2 and TRBJ1-1, with a tentative D call TRBD1 (5 bases). Trimming took 2 bases from V and 5 from J, leaving 9 bases between them. CDR3 length: 13 amino acids. Germline V gene data show CDR1 as SGHTA and CDR2 as FQGNSA. CDR3 loop: CASSLTRVTEAFF. The DNA of the CDR3 is TGTGCCAGCAGCTTAACCAGGGTGACTGAAGCTTTCTTT.

The chain employs TRBV3-1 (or the pseudogene TRBV3-2) and TRBJ2-1; TRBD2 aligns across 10 bases. CDR1 and CDR2 (germline): LGHDT, YNNKEL (reference sequence). The CDR3 is 16 residues long. The ends lost 4 bases at V and 1 base at J; junction bases unmatched: 4. The chain's CDR3 is CASSLGLAISYNEQFF. CDR3 DNA sequence: TGTGCCAGCAGCCTGGGACTAGCGATATCCTACAATGAGCAGTTCTTC.

V gene TRBV4-2 combines with J gene TRBJ2-2, with D possibly TRBD1 on 6 matching bases. The CDR3 consists of 21 residues. Germline V CDR1 and CDR2: LGHNA, YNFKEQ. Trimming shortened V by 7 bases and J by 4 bases, and 34 bases separated the two germline ends. The CDR3 coding sequence is TGTGCCAGCACGAAGGGGTTAGGGATACAGGGATCGCGGGCGACCACCGGGGAGCTGTTTTTT. It specifies CASTKGLGIQGSRATTGELFF.

This sequence joins TRBV7-3 and TRBJ2-1, with 9 positions matching TRBD2. This CDR3 comprises 15 residues. The trim removed 5 bases at V and 4 bases at J, leaving 6 bases unmatched. Germline V lookup: CDR1 SGHTA, CDR2 FQGTGA. CDR3 amino acids: CASSPRSGGYNEQFF. In nucleotides, the CDR3 is TGTGCCAGCAGCCCAAGGAGCGGGGGGTACAATGAGCAGTTCTTC. The whole variable domain, remainder taken from reference TRBV7-3 and TRBJ2-1, is GAGVSQTPSNKVTEKGKYVELRCDPISGHTALYWYRQSLGQGPEFLIYFQGTGAADDSGLPNDRFFAVRPEGSVSTLKIQRTERGDSAVYLCASSPRSGGYNEQFFGPGTRLTVL.

V gene TRBV11-1 combines with J gene TRBJ2-1, with 7 bases that match TRBD1. Unmatched junction bases numbered 4, after V lost 5 bases and J lost 6 bases. The germline V gene has CDR1 SGHAT and CDR2 FQDESV (reference sequence). This CDR3 region has 13 residues. CDR3 in amino acids: CASSATGFNEQFF. The CDR3 DNA reads as TGTGCCAGCAGCGCGACAGGGTTCAATGAGCAGTTCTTC.

This clone was counted a single time. The chain is built from TRBV2 and TRBJ1-1; D gene ambiguous. The CDR3 consists of 14 residues. Germline-derived CDR1 and CDR2 are SNHLY and FYNNEI. The V end was cut by 2 bases, the J end by 4 bases, with 11 bases between. The chain's CDR3 is CASSESQVRTEAFF. CDR3 in DNA: TGTGCCAGCAGTGAATCTCAGGTACGCACTGAAGCTTTCTTT.

This chain uses TRBV9 with TRBJ1-2; 7 bases are a match to TRBD1. V gave up 3 bases and J gave up 2 bases; unmatched junction bases: 10. The CDR3 loop spans 16 amino acids. Germline CDR1 reads SGDLS; CDR2 reads YYNGEE. Here the CDR3 DNA reads TGTGCCAGCAGCGAAGGGACAGCCGGCCCAAACTATGGCTACACCTTC. It is translated as CASSEGTAGPNYGYTF. The complete variable domain, with remaining parts taken from reference TRBV9 and TRBJ1-2, reads DSGVTQTPKHLITATGQRVTLRCSPRSGDLSVYWYQQSLDQGLQFLIQYYNGEERAKGNILERFSAQQFPDLHSELNLSSLELGDSALYFCASSEGTAGPNYGYTFGSGTRLTVV.

J is TRBJ2-2 and V is TRBV6-6; D is perhaps TRBD2 (5 bases). CDR1 and CDR2 (germline): MNHNY, SVGAGI (reference sequence). Trimming stripped 2 bases from V and 6 bases from J, with 13 bases between. The CDR3 extends over 15 amino acids. The CDR3 nucleotides are TGTGCCAGCAGTTACGCCACTAGTTTAGCCGGGGAGCTGTTTTTT. It yields the protein CASSYATSLAGELFF.

The J gene is TRBJ1-5, the V gene TRBV25-1, with a possible D match to TRBD1 (5 bases). This CDR3 region has 16 residues. Germline V gives CDR1 MGHDK, CDR2 SYGVNS. V lost 4 bases and J 3 bases, leaving 16 bases between the germline ends. In DNA form, the CDR3 reads TGTGCCAGCAGTGGCACCCCAACAGGAAACAATCAGCCCCAGCATTTT. Translating it yields CASSGTPTGNNQPQHF.

The chain combines TRBV29-1 with TRBJ2-3, with TRBD2 matching over 11 bases. V was clipped by 2 bases and J by 3 bases; unmatched bases: 4. The germline V gene has CDR1 SQVTM and CDR2 ANQGSEA. This CDR3 comprises 15 residues. DNA for the CDR3: TGCAGCGTTGAAACGACTAGCGGGATTACAGATACGCAGTATTTT. It is translated as CSVETTSGITDTQYF.

Only one count was recorded for this clone. V gene TRBV7-6 combines with J gene TRBJ2-3; 8 bases map to TRBD2. V was clipped by 5 bases and J by 4 bases; unmatched bases: 14. There are 17 residues in the CDR3. From germline, CDR1 is SGHVS and CDR2 FNYEAQ. The CDR3 sequence: CASSPGVGTSPPDTQYF. The CDR3 DNA sequence: TGTGCCAGCAGCCCAGGGGTGGGGACTAGTCCCCCAGATACGCAGTATTTT.

The chain couples TRBV28 to TRBJ2-2, with 8 bases fitting TRBD1. Germline CDR1 is MDHEN and CDR2 is SYDVKM. Germline trimming cut 6 bases from V and 4 bases from J; bases unmatched to any gene: 7. The CDR3 has 15 amino acids. The CDR3 loop reads CASRWGDRSTGELFF. The CDR3 DNA follows: TGTGCCAGCAGGTGGGGGGACAGGTCCACCGGGGAGCTGTTTTTT.

The CDR3 loop reads CASSRMDRTEPQHF. For the CDR3, the DNA is TGTGCCAGCAGCAGGATGGACCGGACAGAACCCCAGCATTTT. The V gene is TRBV5-6, the J gene TRBJ1-5; possible D gene TRBD1, 6 bases. Germline CDR1 reads SGHDT; CDR2 reads YYEEEE. The V end was cut by 4 bases, the J end by 10 bases, with 18 bases between. The CDR3 runs 14 residues.

This clone was seen a few times. V and J are TRBV12-3 or TRBV12-4 and TRBJ2-1, with D uncertain. CDR3 size: 13 residues. V lost 6 bases and J 7 bases, leaving 13 bases between the germline ends. CDR3 sequence: CASRSETLNEQFF. CDR3 in DNA: TGTGCCAGCAGGAGTGAAACTCTTAATGAGCAGTTCTTC.

The chain combines TRBV6-6 with TRBJ1-2; 7 nucleotides agree with TRBD1. CDR1 is MNHNY and CDR2 is SVGAGI in the germline V gene (reference sequence). V shed 6 bases, J shed 5 bases, and the junction held 6 bases outside the gene matches. CDR3 length: 13 residues. The CDR3: CASSSDRDYGYTF. The CDR3 DNA reads TGTGCCAGCAGCTCCGACAGGGATTATGGCTACACCTTC.

The chain uses TRBV30 and TRBJ1-4, with D possibly TRBD1 on 6 matching bases. The germline V gene encodes CDR1 GTSNPN and CDR2 SVGIG (reference sequence). This CDR3 has 13 residues. V was cut by 5 bases and J by 7 bases, with 14 bases left in between. The CDR3 protein is CAWRDKSVEKLFF. CDR3 nucleotides: TGTGCCTGGCGGGACAAATCGGTTGAAAAACTGTTTTTT.

The genes are TRBV27 and TRBJ2-5; weak D call: TRBD2 (7 bases). V was cut by 2 bases and J by 7 bases, with 11 bases left in between. Germline assignment: CDR1 MNHEY and CDR2 SMNVEV (reference sequence). This CDR3 is 13 amino acids long. The CDR3 loop is CASSLRGGWTQYF. The DNA for the CDR3 is TGTGCCAGCAGTTTAAGGGGGGGGTGGACCCAGTACTTC.

This chain joins TRBV7-9 and TRBJ1-1; no reliable D call. Per the germline V gene, CDR1 is SEHNR and CDR2 is FQNEAQ (reference sequence). There are 12 residues in the CDR3. V lost 3 bases, J lost 7 bases, and 9 bases lay in between. The CDR3 nucleotides read TGTGCCAGCAGCTTTTGGGCGGGTGAAGCTTTCTTT. Translated: CASSFWAGEAFF.

The chain employs TRBV21-1 and TRBJ1-1; TRBD1, the table's D call, was not compared with the DNA. TRBV21-1 is a pseudogene segment. The CDR3 sequence is 14 residues long. The CDR3 DNA is TGTGCCAGCAGGTCGACAGAGATCAACACTGAAGCTTTCTTT. It encodes CASRSTEINTEAFF.

The rearrangement joins TRBV19 to TRBJ1-1; unclear D gene. Trimming pared 5 bases from V and 5 bases from J, leaving 12 bases between. Germline-derived CDR1 and CDR2 are LNHDA and SQIVND (reference sequence). The CDR3 sequence is 13 residues long. The CDR3 sequence: CASSGGWETEAFF. CDR3 nucleotide sequence: TGTGCCAGTAGTGGAGGCTGGGAGACTGAAGCTTTCTTT.